This is a list of T cell receptor beta chains from one sample in a study of blood T cell repertoires in COVID-19. Using immunoSEQ multiplex PCR, the repertoire was profiled, and TCRdb retains in-frame clones only, with some absent. The sample holds tens of thousands of clones, approximately 90% seen once. Sequenced: peripheral blood. The source is a human donor in a cohort sampled during active COVID-19. The CDR3 runs from the conserved cysteine through the conserved F or W. A D gene is named only where the DNA matches it firmly. Not all rows give a size; the values are once, few, many and, for expanded clones, a class.

>TRBJ2-2|TRBV11-2|once|TRBD2
TGTGCCAGCAGCCCAGCCAAGGGACTAGCGGGATTGAACACCGGGGAGCTGTTTTTT
CASSPAKGLAGLNTGELFF
>TRBJ2-1|TRBV5-6|-|-
TGTGCCAGCAGCATAGCGCCTAGCTCCTACAATGAGCAGTTCTTC
CASSIAPSSYNEQFF
>TRBJ1-2|TRBV11-2|-|TRBD1
TGTGCCAGCAGCTTGACAGGGGTCGGAGGCTACACCTTC
CASSLTGVGGYTF
>TRBJ2-2|TRBV11-3|-|TRBD2
TGTGCCAGCAGCTCTATATTTAGCGGGAGCGACACCGGGGAGCTGTTTTTT
CASSSIFSGSDTGELFF
>TRBJ2-1|TRBV6-6|once|TRBD2
TGTGCCAGCAGTTCATCGACTAGCGGGAGGCAGTTCTTC
CASSSSTSGRQFF
>TRBJ1-1|TRBV2|once|-
TGTGCCAGCAGGGTCACAGGGAGTGTAGCTTTCTTT
CASRVTGSVAFF
>TRBJ2-4|TRBV7-3|-|TRBD2
TGTGCCAGCAGCTTAAATAATTGGGACTATGGGGTCAGAGTACTAGCCAAAAACATTCAGTACTTC
CASSLNNWDYGVRVLAKNIQYF
>TRBJ2-1|TRBV11-2|-|TRBD1
TGTGCCAGCAGCATTGGGACAGGGGGAAAGGAGTTCTTC
CASSIGTGGKEFF
>TRBJ1-4|TRBV19|-|-
TGTGCCAGTAGTCGAGCGGGAGGGAGTAATGAAAAACTGTTTTTT
CASSRAGGSNEKLFF
>TRBJ2-7|TRBV7-6|-|-
TGTGCCGGCAACCCGCAGGCGGGCGAGCAGTACTTC
CAGNPQAGEQYF
>TRBJ2-2|TRBV7-3|-|-
TGTGCCAGCAGCTTAAAGGCAGGGGTGCCCGGGGAGCTGTTTTTT
CASSLKAGVPGELFF
>TRBJ1-4|TRBV6-1|-|-
TGTGCCAGCAGTGAAGCCCCTGGCCCCAATTCGGGTGAAAAACTGTTTTTT
CASSEAPGPNSGEKLFF
>TRBJ1-1|TRBV19|-|-
TGTGCCAGTAGTATAAGCTCTTTGAACACTGAAGCTTTCTTT
CASSISSLNTEAFF
>TRBJ2-3|TRBV9|-|-
TGTGCCAGCAGCGTAGATGTCGGGGATACGCAGTATTTT
CASSVDVGDTQYF
>TRBJ1-1|TRBV19|-|TRBD1
TGTGCCAGTCGGGACAGGGCGAACACTGAAGCTTTCTTT
CASRDRANTEAFF
>TRBJ2-1|TRBV30|few|TRBD2
TGTGCCTGGCGACTAGCGGGAGCCCATGAGCAGTTCTTC
CAWRLAGAHEQFF
>TRBJ2-5|TRBV11-3|-|TRBD1
TGTGCCAGCAGCCATGGGGACAGGACCCTACAAGAGACCCAGTACTTC
CASSHGDRTLQETQYF
>TRBJ1-3|TRBV4-1|-|-
TGCGCCAGCAGCCAAGCTGGGTCCGGCGGCATTAGGGGAAACACCATATATTTT
CASSQAGSGGIRGNTIYF
>TRBJ2-7|TRBV6-5|-|-
TGTGCCAGCAGTCGTGGGGTAGCGGTCTACGAGCAGTACTTC
CASSRGVAVYEQYF
>TRBJ2-2|TRBV13|-|-
TGTGCCAGCAGCCCCCCGGGTCCGGTCGGGGAGCTGTTTTTT
CASSPPGPVGELFF
>TRBJ2-4|TRBV6-1|-|TRBD1
TGTGCCAGCAGTGAACCGGGACAGGGAAACATTCAGTACTTC
CASSEPGQGNIQYF
>TRBJ1-1|TRBV19|-|TRBD1
TGTGCCAGTAGGCGAGCGGCAGGGGGCTCGGCTGAAGCTTTCTTT
CASRRAAGGSAEAFF
>TRBJ1-5|TRBV2|-|TRBD1
TGTGCCAGCAGGAGAGGGGGGACAGGGGGCTGGCAGCCCCAGCATTTT
CASRRGGTGGWQPQHF
>TRBJ2-6|TRBV5-8|-|-
TGTGCCAGCAGCTTGGGGACAGCCTCTGGGGCCAACGTCCTGACTTTC
CASSLGTASGANVLTF
>TRBJ2-7|TRBV27|-|-
TGTGCCAGCAGACAGGGTCCGACCTACGAGCAGTACTTC
CASRQGPTYEQYF
>TRBJ1-4|TRBV6-5|-|-
TGTGCCAGCAGTCCGACAGGAAGGGAAACGGAAAAACTGTTTTTT
CASSPTGRETEKLFF
>TRBJ2-1|TRBV19|-|-
TGTGCCAGTAGTATAGGAGCCGAGCAGTTCTTC
CASSIGAEQFF
>TRBJ1-1|TRBV28|-|-
TGTGCCAGCAGTATATCAGACTGGGCTGAAGCTTTCTTT
CASSISDWAEAFF
>TRBJ2-3|TRBV29-1|-|TRBD2
TGCAGCGTTGCACTAGCGGGAGGGCCTGGGAGTACGCAGTATTTT
CSVALAGGPGSTQYF
>TRBJ1-1|TRBV27|-|-
TGTGCCAGCAGTTTATCAGTGACAGGGAACACTGAAGCTTTCTTT
CASSLSVTGNTEAFF
>TRBJ2-4|TRBV4-1|-|-
TGCGCCAGCAGCCAAGATGGGGTCGGACTGTACTTC
CASSQDGVGLYF
>TRBJ2-1|TRBV2|few|TRBD1
TGTGCCAGCACTAGGACAGGGGATCGGAGTGAGCAGTTCTTC
CASTRTGDRSEQFF
>TRBJ2-3|TRBV7-2|-|-
TGTGCCAGCAGCTTAGATGGCCCCCTAGATACGCAGTATTTT
CASSLDGPLDTQYF
>TRBJ2-7|TRBV28|-|TRBD2
TGTGCCAGCAGTACTGTCCGCGGGAGGCTCTCCTACGAGCAGTACTTC
CASSTVRGRLSYEQYF
>TRBJ2-1|TRBV5-1|-|TRBD1
TGCGCCAGCAGCGAGGGACAGGGGGAAAGGAATGAGCAGTTCTTC
CASSEGQGERNEQFF
>TRBJ2-5|TRBV7-7|-|-
TGTGCCAGCAGCCGGGACTACCAAGAGACCCAGTACTTC
CASSRDYQETQYF
>TRBJ2-3|TRBV7-9|once|TRBD2
TGTGCCAGCAGCTTAGGGGGAGGGCCATCAGAGCAGTATTTT
CASSLGGGPSEQYF
>TRBJ2-1|TRBV28|-|-
TGTGCCAGCAGGACTCAGACAGCGAACAATGAGCAGTTCTTC
CASRTQTANNEQFF
>TRBJ2-4|TRBV28|-|-
TGTGCCAGCAGCTCGGGATCCCTAGCCAAAAACATTCAGTACTTC
CASSSGSLAKNIQYF
>TRBJ1-2|TRBV27|-|-
TGTGCCAGCACACACGAGGGCGGGGCGGCTGGCTACACCTTC
CASTHEGGAAGYTF
>TRBJ2-7|TRBV29-1|once|TRBD1
TGCAGCGTTGAAGATCTCGGACAGGGAACCTCCTACGAGCAGTACTTC
CSVEDLGQGTSYEQYF
>TRBJ2-1|TRBV4-1|few|TRBD1
TGCGCCAGCAGCCACGCGGGACAGGGGGCAAACGAGCAGTTCTTC
CASSHAGQGANEQFF
>TRBJ2-1|TRBV30|-|TRBD2
TGTGCCTGGGGACTAGCGGGAGGCTATGAGCAGTTCTTC
CAWGLAGGYEQFF
>TRBJ2-6|TRBV19|-|TRBD1
TGTGCCAGCGGGGACAGGGGATCGGCTGGGGCCAACGTCCTGACTTTC
CASGDRGSAGANVLTF
>TRBJ2-7|TRBV7-2|-|-
TGTGCCAGCAGCTCCCAGGGGAAAGGGTCCGAGCAGTACTTC
CASSSQGKGSEQYF
>TRBJ2-3|TRBV11-2|-|TRBD2
TGTGCCAGCAGCTTTTCACTAGCGGGACGCACAGATACGCAGTATTTT
CASSFSLAGRTDTQYF
>TRBJ1-5|TRBV20-1|-|-
TGCAGTGCTAGTCGGGGAGACCGCAATCAGCCCCAGCATTTT
CSASRGDRNQPQHF
>TRBJ2-2|TRBV7-9|-|-
TGTGCCAGCAGCTCTAGAGGTTCCAGTCCCCCGAACACCGGGGAGCTGTTTTTT
CASSSRGSSPPNTGELFF
>TRBJ2-3|TRBV5-8|few|-
TGTGCCAGCAGCTTCGGACTTGACACAGATACGCAGTATTTT
CASSFGLDTDTQYF
>TRBJ2-3|TRBV6-1|-|TRBD2
TGTGCCAGCAGTGAATTCCTAGCGGGGGGCTCTACAGATACGCAGTATTTT
CASSEFLAGGSTDTQYF
>TRBJ2-3|TRBV3-1/TRBV3-2|many|-
TGTGCCAGCAGCCAAGGCTCGGCGGCAGATACGCAGTATTTT
CASSQGSAADTQYF
>TRBJ2-5|TRBV7-8|-|TRBD2
TGTGCCAGCAGATTCCGGACGGCTAGCGGCGGTAAAGAGACCCAGTACTTC
CASRFRTASGGKETQYF
>TRBJ2-1|TRBV5-4|-|TRBD2
TGTGCCAGCAGCTCGGGACTAGCGGGAGAGCAGTTCTTC
CASSSGLAGEQFF
>TRBJ2-1|TRBV29-1|-|TRBD2
TGCAGCGTTGAGTTTCTAGCGGGAGCCCTCGGTGAGCAGTTCTTC
CSVEFLAGALGEQFF
>TRBJ1-5|TRBV10-3|-|TRBD1
TGTGCCACGCGGGACAGGGACGGACAGCCCCAGCATTTT
CATRDRDGQPQHF